This is a list of T cell receptor beta chains from one sample in a study of pediatric ulcerative colitis. This table comes from immunoSEQ multiplex PCR, and its TCRdb copy is limited to in-frame clones, with some not included. Of roughly 25,000 clones in the sample, roughly 71% were seen once. The material sequenced was gut tissue. These receptors all stem from a boy aged 5-17 years with severe ulcerative colitis. Both conserved end residues are part of each CDR3. D genes are given only for firm matches. The size of a clone is reported for some rows only, either as once, few or many, or as a class for expanded clones.

TRBJ1-2	TRBV5-4	TRBD1	.	TGTGCCAGCAGCTTGAGAACAGGGGCAGGGGGGGGCCGCTACACCTTC	CASSLRTGAGGGRYTF
TRBJ2-7	TRBV12-5	TRBD1	medium-sized	TGTGCTAGTGGTCTAGGACAGGGGGCGCGGTACGAGCAGTACTTC	CASGLGQGARYEQYF
TRBJ2-7	TRBV15	.	few	TGTGCCACCAGCAGAGAAAGGGGCGTGGACGAGCAGTACTTC	CATSRERGVDEQYF
TRBJ2-7	TRBV9	.	.	TGTGCCAGCAGCGGAGGGACTTTCCACGAGCAGTACTTC	CASSGGTFHEQYF
TRBJ1-1	TRBV29-1	.	.	TGCAGCGTTGAAGGTCATAACACTGAAGCTTTCTTT	CSVEGHNTEAFF
TRBJ1-2	TRBV29-1	.	.	TGCAGCGTGCATCAGGGGAAGTATGGCTACACCTTC	CSVHQGKYGYTF
TRBJ1-2	TRBV10-2	.	.	TGCGCCAGCAGTGATCCCGTGACAAAGAAATATGGCTACACCTTC	CASSDPVTKKYGYTF
TRBJ1-1	TRBV30	TRBD1	.	TGTGCCTGGAGTAGGACAGGGGACACTGAAGCTTTCTTT	CAWSRTGDTEAFF
TRBJ1-1	TRBV7-6	TRBD1	.	TGTGCCAGCAGCTTAATGGGACAGCTGAACACTGAAGCTTTCTTT	CASSLMGQLNTEAFF
TRBJ2-3	TRBV11-3	.	.	TGTGCCAGCAGCTTAAAAGATACGCAGTATTTT	CASSLKDTQYF
TRBJ1-5	TRBV27	.	.	TGTGCCAGCAGTTTAACACCCAATCAGCCCCAGCATTTT	CASSLTPNQPQHF
TRBJ2-7	TRBV5-6	.	.	TGTGCCAGCAGCTTGGTGCAGGGCGGCTACGAGCAGTACTTC	CASSLVQGGYEQYF
TRBJ1-2	TRBV2	.	few	TGTGCCAGCAGTGAAAGGGGTGGCTACACCTTC	CASSERGGYTF
TRBJ2-7	TRBV27	TRBD1	.	TGTGCCAGCAGTTTCGGACAGGGCTACGAGCAGTACTTC	CASSFGQGYEQYF
TRBJ2-7	TRBV7-9	TRBD1	.	TGTGCCAGCAGCGACGACAGGGGAACCTCCTACGAGCAGTACTTC	CASSDDRGTSYEQYF
TRBJ1-5	TRBV19	.	.	TGTGCCAGTAGTATAGAAGGGGCACAGGGAATCTATCAGCCCCAGCATTTT	CASSIEGAQGIYQPQHF
TRBJ2-1	TRBV6-1	.	.	TGTGCCAGCAGTGCCGGGTGGGACCACAATGAGCAGTTCTTC	CASSAGWDHNEQFF
TRBJ2-7	TRBV6-5	TRBD2	few	TGTGCCAGCAGCCTCCCTAGCGGGAGGGCCTACGAGCAGTACTTC	CASSLPSGRAYEQYF
TRBJ1-2	TRBV25-1	.	.	TGTGCCAGCAGTGAAGGGGAGGGTCCCTATGGCTACACCTTC	CASSEGEGPYGYTF
TRBJ1-2	TRBV11-1	.	few	TGTGCCAGCAGCTTAGGGGGAACCTATGGCTACACCTTC	CASSLGGTYGYTF
TRBJ2-3	TRBV9	.	.	TGTGCCAGCAGCTCAAGACGAGAGGGTACAGATACGCAGTATTTT	CASSSRREGTDTQYF
TRBJ1-4	TRBV2	.	few	TGTGCCAGCAGTGCAACTAATGAAAAACTGTTTTTT	CASSATNEKLFF
TRBJ1-1	TRBV12-5	.	once	TGTGCTAGTGGTTTGGCGATGAACACTGAAGCTTTCTTT	CASGLAMNTEAFF
TRBJ1-4	TRBV5-1	TRBD1	few	TGCGCCAGCAGCTCAGGGGGAACTAATGAAAAACTGTTTTTT	CASSSGGTNEKLFF
TRBJ2-5	TRBV2	TRBD2	.	TGTGCCAGCAGTGAAATGGCGGGAGGGCGGAAGACCCAGTACTTC	CASSEMAGGRKTQYF
TRBJ2-1	TRBV7-3	TRBD2	.	TGTGCCAGCAGCCCAGGGCAGCTAGCGGGAGGGCCCGGGGATGAGCAGTTCTTC	CASSPGQLAGGPGDEQFF
TRBJ2-7	TRBV5-1	.	.	TGCGCCAGCAGCTTGGAGGGGTGGTCCGAGCAGTACTTC	CASSLEGWSEQYF
TRBJ2-7	TRBV7-2	TRBD2	.	TGTGCCAGCAGCTGGGGACTAGCCCCCTACGAGCAGTACTTC	CASSWGLAPYEQYF